The 16 T cell receptor beta chains reported below all come from one sample, sequenced in a study of shared clonotypes between healthy human individuals. Clones were sequenced by immunoSEQ multiplex PCR, and TCRdb holds only the in-frame ones, with some missing. The table has more than 2 million clones, around 93% seen once; the top ten hold 1.5% to 2%. Naive CD8 populations comprised CD45RO-negative cells positively selected for CCR7, excluding terminally differentiated effector memory CD45RA+ cells. The sequenced sample consisted of naive CD8+ T cells from PBMCs. The source is a man younger than 35 in good health. Some clones in this sample may be carry-over from other donors' samples.

V and J are TRBV27 and TRBJ1-2; D is possibly TRBD1 (5 bases). CDR3 length: 16 residues. Germline CDR1 reads MNHEY; CDR2 reads SMNVEV (reference sequence). V lost 4 bases and J lost 6, with 21 bases in between. CDR3 region: CASSYGPQGIVDGYTF. Written as DNA, the CDR3 is TGTGCCAGCAGTTACGGACCGCAGGGTATAGTGGATGGCTACACCTTC.

This clone was counted a single time. V is TRBV6-5 and J is TRBJ1-1, with 9 bases that match TRBD1. V shed 10 bases and J 11 bases; nucleotides not matched to a gene: 11. The CDR3 sequence is 12 residues long. Per the germline V gene, CDR1 is MNHEY and CDR2 is SVGAGI. The DNA of the CDR3 is TGTGCCATCTCCGGGACAGGGCTTTATGCTTTCTTT. Amino acids: CAISGTGLYAFF.

This sequence joins TRBV21-1 and TRBJ2-5; the table assigns TRBD1, which was not confirmed against the DNA. TRBV21-1 is given as a pseudogene. This CDR3 comprises 15 residues. CDR3 nucleotides: TGTGCCAGAGACCAACTCGGGACAGGACAAGGACCCCAGTACTTC. Translating gives CARDQLGTGQGPQYF.

To note about this clone: Relative to the germline gene, one junction end is altered; a read error may explain this. CDR3 amino acids: CASSESRGGEVF. In DNA form, the CDR3 reads TGTGCCAGCAGTGAATCTCGAGGGGGGGAGGTTTTT. The chain links TRBV6-1 to TRBJ1-4; a weak D match, TRBD1 (6 bases). CDR3 length: 12 residues. Germline-derived CDR1 and CDR2 are MNHNS and SASEGT.

The chain couples TRBV19 to TRBJ2-1; TRBD2 matches at 9 bases. Unmatched junction bases numbered 6, after V lost 2 bases and J lost 7 bases. Germline V CDR1 and CDR2: LNHDA, SQIVND (reference sequence). The CDR3 consists of 15 residues. Here the CDR3 DNA reads TGTGCCAGTAGTATATTGGCGGGAGGGCCAAATGAGCAGTTCTTC. Translation: CASSILAGGPNEQFF.

Remarks on this clone: Other DNA sequences in the same sample also yield this CDR3. This chain joins TRBV5-1 and TRBJ2-7; D not certain. V lost 2 bases and J 1 base, leaving 4 bases between the germline ends. The CDR3 has 12 amino acids. Germline-derived CDR1 and CDR2 are SGHRS and YFSETQ. DNA of the CDR3: TGCGCCAGCAGCTTAGTGTCCTACGAGCAGTACTTC. It yields the protein CASSLVSYEQYF.

The chain joins TRBV27 to TRBJ1-5; 11 bases match TRBD1. Looked up from germline, CDR1 is MNHEY and CDR2 is SMNVEV (reference sequence). Trimming removed 0 bases from V and 9 bases from J; junction bases left unmatched: 4. This CDR3 is built from 15 residues. The CDR3 nucleotides read TGTGCCAGCAGTTTATCGCGGACAGGGGGCACGCCCCAGCATTTT. Its translation: CASSLSRTGGTPQHF.

The chain links TRBV5-1 to TRBJ1-5; the D is unclear. The germline V and J ends were trimmed by 0 bases and 6 bases, with 7 bases remaining between them. CDR1 is SGHRS, CDR2 YFSETQ, per germline. CDR3 size: 13 residues. CDR3 residues: CASSLGPTQPQHF. CDR3 sequence (DNA): TGCGCCAGCAGCTTGGGGCCGACTCAGCCCCAGCATTTT.

The J gene is TRBJ2-7, the V gene TRBV19, with 10 nucleotides matching TRBD2. The CDR3 runs 14 residues. Per the germline V gene, CDR1 is LNHDA and CDR2 is SQIVND (reference sequence). The V and J ends lost 5 bases and 3 bases, in that order; junction bases with no gene match: 4. The CDR3 region is CASSWTSGSYEQYF. In nucleotides, the CDR3 is TGTGCCAGTAGTTGGACTAGCGGAAGCTACGAGCAGTACTTC.

This clone has a single count. J is TRBJ1-1 and V is TRBV27, with TRBD1 identical over 9 bases. CDR1 and CDR2 from the germline V gene are MNHEY and SMNVEV (reference sequence). Trimming at V came to 4 bases and at J to 3 bases, leaving 9 bases not matched to a gene. The length of the CDR3 is 16 residues. CDR3 nucleotide sequence: TGTGCCAGCAGTTCAAGCCCGGGACAGGGCGACACTGAAGCTTTCTTT. As protein: CASSSSPGQGDTEAFF.

In regard to this clone: The sample carries other DNA sequences with the same CDR3. The V call is TRBV6-5, the J call TRBJ1-2, with D perhaps TRBD1 (6 bases). The CDR3 length is 14 residues. Germline lookup yields CDR1 MNHEY and CDR2 SVGAGI. Trimming took off 3 bases at V and 7 bases at J, with 15 bases between the two ends. CDR3 sequence (DNA): TGTGCCAGCAGTTATATATCGGGGGCCGGTGGCTACACCTTC. It is translated as CASSYISGAGGYTF.

The rearrangement links TRBV28 to TRBJ2-2, with D unresolved. CDR3 length: 14 residues. Deletions cut 3 bases from V and 6 bases from J, with 11 bases between. Germline CDR1 and CDR2: MDHEN and SYDVKM. CDR3 residues: CASSFRTSAGELFF. CDR3 in DNA: TGTGCCAGCAGTTTCCGGACGTCCGCCGGGGAGCTGTTTTTT. The variable domain in full, completed from reference TRBV28 and TRBJ2-2, reads DVKVTQSSRYLVKRTGEKVFLECVQDMDHENMFWYRQDPGLGLRLIYFSYDVKMKEKGDIPEGYSVSREKKERFSLILESASTNQTSMYLCASSFRTSAGELFFGEGSRLTVL.

The chain employs TRBV27 and TRBJ1-2; a weak D match, TRBD1 (6 bases). This CDR3 spans 16 amino acids. V lost 8 bases, J lost 4 bases, and 23 bases lay in between. Germline CDR1 is MNHEY and CDR2 is SMNVEV (reference sequence). Here the CDR3 DNA reads TGTGCCAGCGCGTTGTACAGGGCTACTTCCCCCTATGGCTACACCTTC. Protein: CASALYRATSPYGYTF.

V usage is TRBV28 and J usage is TRBJ1-1; no reliable D call. The V gene's germline CDR1 is MDHEN and CDR2 SYDVKM. CDR3 length: 14 amino acids. Trimming stripped 3 bases from V and 4 bases from J, with 12 bases between. The CDR3 sequence: CASSFGPSGTEAFF. DNA of the CDR3: TGTGCCAGCAGTTTTGGACCGTCGGGCACTGAAGCTTTCTTT.

This CDR3 reads CASSLSGQPAFF. The CDR3 DNA follows: TGTGCCAGCAGCTTGTCGGGGCAGCCGGCTTTCTTT. The chain has TRBV7-9 and TRBJ1-1; perhaps TRBD1 as D (5 bases). CDR3 length equals 12 residues. From germline, CDR1 is SEHNR and CDR2 FQNEAQ (reference sequence). With 3 bases removed from V and 11 bases from J, the gap between germline ends came to 13 bases.

The V call is TRBV7-8, the J call TRBJ1-4; 7 bases map to TRBD1. V was pared by 1 base and J by 3 bases, with 11 bases of the junction left unmatched. This CDR3 is built from 18 residues. CDR1 is SGHVS and CDR2 is FQNEAQ in the germline V gene. CDR3 nucleotide sequence: TGTGCCAGCAGCTTAGTGGGGGGACAGATAGTATCTAATGAAAAACTGTTTTTT. This gives the protein CASSLVGGQIVSNEKLFF.